The entry below describes one T cell receptor beta chain. As yet, its antigen is unknown. Amplification used 60 Vbeta primers and 13 Jbeta primers. TCRdb keeps only in-frame clones here, not all; method: immunoSEQ multiplex PCR. The table includes roughly 200,000 clones, roughly 85% detected once. The data derive from a study of cytomegalovirus exposure and HLA in healthy donors. Broader study findings: Rarity held for most TCR sequences, but there were some public TCRs that occurred in many donors. Sequences of the TCR beta chain were said to predict the HLA-A and HLA-B alleles of most subjects accurately. Presence/absence analyses assumed roughly uniform sequencing depth across donors. Exclusion as indistinguishable affected some V segments, including TRBV6-2 and TRBV6-3.

The germline V gene encodes CDR1 LNHDA and CDR2 SQIVND (reference sequence). CDR3 size: 14 residues. Trimming took off 3 bases at V and 7 bases at J, with 13 bases between the two ends. This sequence originates from a woman aged 45 to 65 in good health and CMV-seronegative. Sequencing was done on a sample of PBMCs. V gene TRBV19 combines with J gene TRBJ1-5, with D perhaps matching TRBD1 (6 bases). The CDR3: CASSIPGVVQPQHF. CDR3 nucleotide sequence: TGTGCCAGTAGTATTCCAGGGGTTGTGCAGCCCCAGCATTTT.